This entry is about one T cell receptor (beta chain). This sample is part of a study of cytomegalovirus exposure and HLA in healthy donors. Method: immunoSEQ multiplex PCR; TCRdb's copy keeps in-frame clones and lacks some. The table shows 210,000 or so clones, with 88% occurring only once. This CDR3 has 14 amino acids. Germline V lookup: CDR1 SGHRS, CDR2 YFSETQ. J lost 2 bases, V lost 3 bases, and 2 bases had no gene match. The donors were part of the validation cohort of 95 to 150 subjects. That cohort was separate from the first cohort, which comprised some 670 subjects. This sequence joins TRBV5-1 and TRBJ2-3; 8 bases match TRBD2. The sample was PBMCs. This receptor was identified in a woman under 30 in good health and CMV-seronegative. CDR3 nucleotides: TGCGCCAGCAGCTACGGGAGGGCCACAGATACGCAGTATTTT. Residues: CASSYGRATDTQYF.